Below, one T cell receptor beta chain is given with its context. Its antigen is not known. It was with 60 Vbeta and 13 Jbeta primers that the PCR ran. In the authors' methods: A later analysis counted 65 million to 90 million unique TCR beta chains, 9.5 million to 13 million shared. Only in-frame clones appear in the TCRdb table, and some are missing; sequencing was by immunoSEQ multiplex PCR. V and J calls and clone size come straight from that table; D and trimming were deduced from the DNA. The data contain roughly 66,000 clones, around 78% of them seen just once; the ten biggest clones take up 7.8%. This CDR3 spans 15 amino acids. The junction had 3 bases not matched to a gene; V was cut back by 0 bases and J by 7 bases. Germline values: CDR1 MNHEY, CDR2 SVGAGI. This entry comes from a study of cytomegalovirus exposure and HLA in healthy donors. General study results and limits: In vitro checks showed that a few CMV-associated chains really do target CMV antigens. A missense DCLRE1C variant was associated with V- and J-gene trimming of TCR beta chains in a later analysis, and an independent cohort replicated the association.

Donors showed nominal health when sampled, although they likely had unrecorded immune exposures. This chain links TRBV6-5 with TRBJ1-4; 9 bases map to TRBD1. Sequenced: PBMCs. The source of this sequence is a man between 18 and 29 years old in good health and CMV-seropositive. The CDR3: CASSYSGQGSEKLFF. DNA of the CDR3: TGTGCCAGCAGTTACTCAGGACAGGGGAGTGAAAAACTGTTTTTT.